This T cell receptor beta chain was obtained from a study of radiotherapy plus CTLA-4 blockade in lung cancer. In the study overall: Objective responses occurred in 15% to 20% of patients; about 31% had disease control.

Study conclusions and caveats: Radiotherapy with ipilimumab was followed by blood expansion of tumor-derived clones. Best predicting response, reportedly, were early blood T cell clone dynamics, with interferon-beta.

Focal radiation with ipilimumab CTLA-4 blockade was given to patients with chemo-refractory metastatic non-small-cell lung cancer. Clones were sequenced by immunoSEQ multiplex PCR, and TCRdb holds only the in-frame ones, with some missing. The sample has under 35,000 clones, around 70% seen once. This CDR3 has 14 residues. V was clipped by 5 bases and J by 1 base, with 9 bases between them. Germline loops: CDR1 MDHEN, CDR2 SYDVKM. This clone was detected only a few times. Its antigen is as yet unknown. The chain uses TRBV28 and TRBJ1-5, with D possibly TRBD1 on 5 matching bases. This clonotype was sampled from a human donor with non-small cell lung cancer whose response to radiotherapy plus ipilimumab could not be evaluated. The sequencing here drew on peripheral blood, taken from a patient treated with radiotherapy plus ipilimumab. CDR3 in amino acids: CASSQGGSNQPQHF. The CDR3, as DNA: TGTGCCAGCAGTCAGGGAGGGAGCAATCAGCCCCAGCATTTT.